The 8 T cell receptor beta chains below all came from one sample that was sequenced in a study of blood T cell repertoires in COVID-19. Sequenced by immunoSEQ multiplex PCR; TCRdb stores in-frame clones only, minus some. The table lists roughly 250,000 clones, 88% of them singletons. Sequencing was carried out using peripheral blood. All receptors derive from a middle-aged woman who had recovered from COVID-19.

V is TRBV5-1 and J is TRBJ1-6, with 10 bases that match TRBD1. The V segment lost 4 bases and the J segment 2 bases; nucleotides outside the gene matches: 6. The germline CDR1 and CDR2 sequences are SGHRS and YFSETQ. CDR3 size: 17 residues. The CDR3 loop is CASSLGTGAAYNSPLHF. The CDR3 DNA reads TGCGCCAGCAGCCTCGGGACAGGGGCCGCCTATAATTCACCCCTCCACTTT.

The chain carries TRBV28 and TRBJ2-3; TRBD2 agrees at 10 bases. The ends lost 6 bases at V and 0 bases at J; junction bases unmatched: 15. CDR1 is MDHEN and CDR2 is SYDVKM in the germline V gene. The CDR3 totals 19 residues. CDR3 amino acids: CASSLNLPGLAISTDTQYF. CDR3 coding DNA: TGTGCCAGCAGCCTAAACCTCCCGGGACTAGCGATTAGCACAGATACGCAGTATTTT.

The chain links TRBV24-1 to TRBJ2-1; 13 nucleotides agree with TRBD2. V trimming: 4 bases; J trimming: 8 bases; junction bases outside the gene matches: 7. The germline CDR1 and CDR2 sequences are KGHDR and SFDVKD. The CDR3 is made up of 16 amino acids. CDR3 loop: CATSDATSGRLDEQFF. DNA of the CDR3: TGTGCCACCAGTGACGCGACTAGCGGGAGGTTGGATGAGCAGTTCTTC.

This clone has only one observation. This rearrangement joins TRBV7-9 to TRBJ2-3, with 10 bases matching TRBD2. The CDR3 length is 15 residues. J lost 1 base, V lost 5 bases, and 3 bases had no gene match. Germline V gene lookup returns CDR1 SEHNR and CDR2 FQNEAQ (reference sequence). The CDR3 protein is CASSRTSGRTDTQYF. DNA of the CDR3: TGTGCCAGCAGCCGGACTAGCGGTCGCACAGATACGCAGTATTTT.

This chain links TRBV19 with TRBJ2-7; TRBD1 aligns across 9 bases. This CDR3 contains 17 residues. After removal of 4 bases from V and 2 bases from J, the junction contained 12 bases not matched to a gene. The V gene's germline CDR1 is LNHDA and CDR2 SQIVND (reference sequence). CDR3 region: CASSKIASGTGTYEQYF. The CDR3 region has the DNA TGTGCCAGTAGTAAAATAGCCTCCGGGACAGGGACCTACGAGCAGTACTTC.

CDR3 in DNA: TGTGCCAGCAGTTCAAGGACAAAGTCGGATACGCAGTATTTT. Translation gives CASSSRTKSDTQYF. The genes are TRBV6-6 and TRBJ2-3, with a possible D match to TRBD1 (5 bases). CDR1 is MNHNY and CDR2 is SVGAGI in the germline V gene (reference sequence). The germline V and J ends were trimmed by 4 bases and 6 bases, with 14 bases remaining between them. This CDR3 spans 14 amino acids.

This chain links TRBV30 with TRBJ1-1; D is unclear. The CDR3 totals 12 residues. The V end lost 4 bases, the J end lost 1 base, and 7 bases lay between the germline ends. The germline gives CDR1 GTSNPN, CDR2 SVGIG (reference sequence). The CDR3 region is CAWKDTNTEAFF. The DNA of the CDR3 is TGTGCCTGGAAAGACACGAACACTGAAGCTTTCTTT.

The chain joins TRBV28 to TRBJ2-7, with D possibly matching TRBD2 (5 bases). CDR1 is MDHEN and CDR2 is SYDVKM in the germline V gene. The length of the CDR3 is 11 residues. V lost 8 bases and J lost 5, with 10 bases in between. CDR3 loop: CASGGPNEQYF. The CDR3 DNA is TGTGCCAGCGGAGGACCGAACGAGCAGTACTTC.